The 9 T cell receptor beta chains reported below all come from one sample, sequenced in a study of blood T cell repertoires in COVID-19. Profiled with immunoSEQ multiplex PCR; TCRdb holds only in-frame clones, not every one. The repertoire has under 250,000 clones, roughly 90% of them found once; the top ten carry roughly 5.8%. Material: peripheral blood. The origin of the receptors is a man aged 55 to 69 with acute or convalescent COVID-19.

The rearrangement links TRBV5-8 to TRBJ1-3, with D possibly being TRBD1 (5 bases). Trimming took 4 bases from V and 0 from J, leaving 20 bases between them. Germline CDR1 is SGHTS and CDR2 is YDEGEE. This CDR3 spans 18 amino acids. CDR3 sequence: CASSKRRQGLRSGNTIYF. The CDR3, as DNA: TGTGCCAGCAGCAAGAGGCGGCAGGGTCTTCGCTCTGGAAACACCATATATTTT.

The J gene is TRBJ1-5, the V gene TRBV27; D is unresolved. The V and J ends lost 0 bases and 6 bases respectively, with 15 bases between them. Germline V gives CDR1 MNHEY, CDR2 SMNVEV (reference sequence). The CDR3 has 16 amino acids. In nucleotides, the CDR3 is TGTGCCAGCAGTTTATCGGTGGCAGGAAAGGCTCAGCCCCAGCATTTT. It yields the protein CASSLSVAGKAQPQHF.

For this clone: Other nucleotide sequences in the sample specify the same CDR3. The chain has TRBV5-6 and TRBJ2-2, with a weak D call TRBD1 (5 bases). V was trimmed by 2 bases and J by 0 bases, leaving 8 bases between them. Germline CDR1 SGHDT, CDR2 YYEEEE. The CDR3 loop spans 15 amino acids. The CDR3 spells CASSFRATNTGELFF. The CDR3 region has the DNA TGTGCCAGCAGCTTCAGGGCGACGAACACCGGGGAGCTGTTTTTT.

CDR3 region: CASSLGTGGTTDATEAFF. CDR3 nucleotides: TGTGCCAGCAGCTTAGGGACAGGGGGTACCACCGATGCGACTGAAGCTTTCTTT. This chain connects TRBV7-6 to TRBJ1-1; 10 nucleotides agree with TRBD1. After removal of 1 base from V and 5 bases from J, the junction contained 13 bases not matched to a gene. The CDR3 sequence is 18 residues long. Germline CDR1 and CDR2: SGHVS and FNYEAQ.

The CDR3 nucleotides are TGTGCCAGCAGGTTGACAGTGAACACTGAAGCTTTCTTT. It encodes CASRLTVNTEAFF. This chain links TRBV27 with TRBJ1-1; D is perhaps TRBD1 (5 bases). Germline lookup yields CDR1 MNHEY and CDR2 SMNVEV (reference sequence). The CDR3 length is 13 residues. V gave up 6 bases and J gave up 0 bases, with 8 bases separating them.

The V and J genes are TRBV7-9 and TRBJ1-6, with D tentatively TRBD1 (6 bases). CDR1 is SEHNR, CDR2 FQNEAQ, per germline (reference sequence). Trimming removed 5 bases at V and 0 bases at J, with 11 bases between. The CDR3 runs 16 residues. CDR3 bases: TGTGCCAGCAGCCCGAAGACAGGCTCCTATAATTCACCCCTCCACTTT. Translation: CASSPKTGSYNSPLHF.

Only a few counts were recorded for this clone. The genes are TRBV6-5 and TRBJ1-6; tentatively, D is TRBD1 (6 bases). CDR3 length: 13 residues. The V end lost 7 bases, the J end lost 10 bases, and 14 bases lay between the germline ends. Germline CDR1 is MNHEY and CDR2 is SVGAGI. CDR3 sequence reads: CASMSRGGSPLHF. The CDR3 nucleotides are TGTGCCAGCATGAGCAGGGGAGGGTCACCCCTCCACTTT.

This CDR3 is CAISESTGGVSGNTIYF. The CDR3, as DNA: TGTGCCATCAGTGAGTCGACTGGGGGGGTTTCTGGAAACACCATATATTTT. The V call is TRBV10-3, the J call TRBJ1-3; tentative D call: TRBD1 (5 bases). V gave up 0 bases and J gave up 1 base, with 13 bases separating them. The CDR3 sequence is 17 residues long. Germline-derived CDR1 and CDR2 are ENHRY and SYGVKD.

The chain uses TRBV19 and TRBJ2-5; 13 bases line up with TRBD2. Germline CDR1 is LNHDA and CDR2 is SQIVND (reference sequence). The CDR3 is 18 residues long. The V segment lost 1 base and the J segment 4 bases; nucleotides outside the gene matches: 9. CDR3 residues: CASSIAPGLAGVGETQYF. Here the CDR3 DNA reads TGTGCCAGTAGTATAGCTCCCGGACTAGCGGGAGTTGGAGAGACCCAGTACTTC.